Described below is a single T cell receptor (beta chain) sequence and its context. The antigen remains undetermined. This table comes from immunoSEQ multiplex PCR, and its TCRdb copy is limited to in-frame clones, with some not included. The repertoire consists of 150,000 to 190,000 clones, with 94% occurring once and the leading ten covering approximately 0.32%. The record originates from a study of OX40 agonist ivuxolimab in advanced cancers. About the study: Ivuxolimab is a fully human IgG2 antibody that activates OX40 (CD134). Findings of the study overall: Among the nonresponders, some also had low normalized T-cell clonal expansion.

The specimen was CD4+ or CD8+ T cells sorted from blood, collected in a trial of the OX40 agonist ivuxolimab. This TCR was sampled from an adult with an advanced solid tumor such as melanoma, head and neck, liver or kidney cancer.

In nucleotides, the CDR3 is TGCGCCAGCAGCCCCCGGGACAATACTTTCTATGGCTACACCTTC. Protein product: CASSPRDNTFYGYTF. The J gene is TRBJ1-2, the V gene TRBV4-3; D may be TRBD1 (6 bases). The CDR3 loop spans 15 amino acids. Germline CDR1 reads LGHNA; CDR2 reads YSLEER. The V end was cut by 4 bases, the J end by 4 bases, with 16 bases between.